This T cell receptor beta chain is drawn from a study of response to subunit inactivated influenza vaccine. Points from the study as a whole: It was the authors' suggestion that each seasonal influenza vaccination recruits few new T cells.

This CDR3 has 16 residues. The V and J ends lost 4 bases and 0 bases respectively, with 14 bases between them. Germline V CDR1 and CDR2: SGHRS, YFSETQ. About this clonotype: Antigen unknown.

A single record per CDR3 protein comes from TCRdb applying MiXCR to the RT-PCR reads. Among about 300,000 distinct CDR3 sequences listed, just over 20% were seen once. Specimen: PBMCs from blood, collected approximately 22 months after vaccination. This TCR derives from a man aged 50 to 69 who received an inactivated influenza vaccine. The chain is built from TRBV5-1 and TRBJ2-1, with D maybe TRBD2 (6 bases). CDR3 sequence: CASSIRDSNSYNEQFF. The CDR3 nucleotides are TGCGCCAGCAGCATCCGGGACTCAAACTCCTACAATGAGCAGTTCTTC.